The 30 T cell receptor beta chains in this list originate from one sample, sequenced in a study of CD8+CD57+ T cells in acquired aplastic anemia. Genomic DNA provided the template from which TCR beta VDJ and CDR3 profiles were obtained. TCRdb used MiXCR to reprocess the reads, holding one entry per CDR3 protein. The sample records 150,000 to 200,000 distinct CDR3 sequences, 64% being singletons. The sequencing sample was made of sorted CD4+, CD8+, or CD8+CD57+ T cells (not recorded which) from PBMCs. All receptors derive from a human donor with severe aplastic anemia or a healthy control (not recorded which).

This clonotype was detected many times. The chain recombines TRBV5-1 with TRBJ2-1, with 8 bases identical to TRBD2. Losses at the gene ends were 0 bases for V and 7 bases for J; bases not matched to a gene: 3. The CDR3 length is 14 residues. Germline V gene sequence: CDR1 SGHRS, CDR2 YFSETQ. The CDR3 spells CASSLAGGGNEQFF. The CDR3 nucleotides are TGCGCCAGCAGCTTGGCCGGGGGGGGGAATGAGCAGTTCTTC.

The chain combines TRBV29-1 with TRBJ2-7, with TRBD2 identical over 11 bases. Germline V CDR1 and CDR2: SQVTM, ANQGSEA. Losses at the gene ends were 6 bases for V and 7 bases for J; bases not matched to a gene: 8. The CDR3 loop spans 13 amino acids. Here the CDR3 DNA reads TGCAGCGTAGACGGGACTAGCGGTGTGGAGCAGTACTTC. Translation: CSVDGTSGVEQYF.

In its sample, this clonotype was seen many times. The rearrangement uses TRBV24-1 and TRBJ2-3; 8 positions agree with TRBD1. Germline V gene sequence: CDR1 KGHDR, CDR2 SFDVKD. The V segment lost 4 bases and the J segment 1 base; nucleotides outside the gene matches: 0. There are 14 residues in the CDR3. The CDR3 DNA is TGTGCCACCAGTGAGACAGGGGGCACAGATACGCAGTATTTT. Its protein product is CATSETGGTDTQYF.

The gene calls are TRBV2 and TRBJ2-5; TRBD2 matches 9 bases. Germline V lookup: CDR1 SNHLY, CDR2 FYNNEI. CDR3 length: 16 amino acids. The V and J ends lost 1 base and 9 bases, in that order; junction bases with no gene match: 12. The CDR3 region has the DNA TGTGCCAGCAGTGAAGATGTCGCTAGCGGGGCGTCGGCCCAGTACTTC. It is translated as CASSEDVASGASAQYF.

This clonotype was counted between two and nine times. The chain has TRBV19 and TRBJ1-2; 9 bases line up with TRBD1. After removal of 5 bases from V and 5 bases from J, the junction contained 0 bases not matched to a gene. CDR3 length equals 12 residues. Germline V gene sequence: CDR1 LNHDA, CDR2 SQIVND (reference sequence). The CDR3 DNA is TGTGCCAGTAGTGGGACAGGGTATGGCTACACCTTC. It is translated as CASSGTGYGYTF.

The chain is built from TRBV24-1 and TRBJ2-5; TRBD1 matches 7 bases. Trimming cost V 4 bases and J 2 bases; bases outside gene matches: 9. The CDR3 totals 16 residues. CDR1 is KGHDR and CDR2 is SFDVKD in the germline V gene. The CDR3 is CATSDSKTGVQETQYF. The CDR3, as DNA: TGTGCCACCAGTGACTCAAAAACAGGGGTACAAGAGACCCAGTACTTC.

The J gene is TRBJ2-1, the V gene TRBV7-6; D uncertain. The CDR3 runs 17 residues. Germline V gene lookup returns CDR1 SGHVS and CDR2 FNYEAQ. V gave up 2 bases and J gave up 5 bases, with 19 bases separating them. The CDR3 DNA reads TGTGCCAGCAGCTTAATGTCGGGTGGAGCCAGCCACAATGAGCAGTTCTTC. Protein product: CASSLMSGGASHNEQFF.

The chain uses TRBV29-1 and TRBJ1-1, with a tentative D call TRBD1 (5 bases). The V gene's germline CDR1 is SQVTM and CDR2 ANQGSEA. This CDR3 region has 13 residues. Trimming took off 7 bases at V and 0 bases at J, with 12 bases between the two ends. CDR3 residues: CSAGGGLNTEAFF. The CDR3 DNA reads TGCAGCGCGGGGGGGGGTCTGAACACTGAAGCTTTCTTT.

This clonotype is a singleton in its sample. The V gene is TRBV24-1, the J gene TRBJ2-5, with 14 bases aligning to TRBD2. CDR1 and CDR2 from the germline V gene are KGHDR and SFDVKD. With V trimmed by 6 bases and J by 2 bases, 4 bases remained unmatched. This CDR3 has 16 amino acids. CDR3: CATSTGTSGSQETQYF. The CDR3 DNA is TGTGCCACCAGTACCGGGACTAGCGGGAGTCAAGAGACCCAGTACTTC.

This clonotype showed up just a few times. The chain couples TRBV20-1 to TRBJ2-3; D might be TRBD1 (6 bases). Germline CDR1 and CDR2: DFQATT and SNEGSKA (reference sequence). The CDR3 contains 14 residues. V was clipped by 6 bases and J by 6 bases, with 19 bases between them. CDR3 region: CSAPRGGTDDTQYF. The DNA for the CDR3 is TGCAGTGCCCCGAGAGGGGGTACGGACGATACGCAGTATTTT.

The chain uses TRBV29-1 and TRBJ1-5; 9 nucleotides line up with TRBD1. The CDR3 is 13 residues long. Trimming cost V 3 bases and J 4 bases; bases outside gene matches: 1. Germline V CDR1 and CDR2: SQVTM, ANQGSEA. The CDR3 nucleotides are TGCAGCGTTGAGGGACAGGGAAATCAGCCCCAGCATTTT. Residues: CSVEGQGNQPQHF.

Many counts were recorded for this clonotype. CDR3 protein: CSARDATSYEQYF. CDR3 DNA sequence: TGCAGTGCTAGAGACGCGACTTCATACGAGCAGTACTTC. This chain uses TRBV20-1 with TRBJ2-7; D is unclear. V dropped 0 bases and J dropped 4 bases, with 10 bases sitting between them. The V gene's germline CDR1 is DFQATT and CDR2 SNEGSKA (reference sequence). This CDR3 has 13 residues.

The chain is built from TRBV15 and TRBJ2-1; D is unclear. The CDR3 totals 10 residues. V was trimmed by 2 bases and J by 9 bases, leaving 2 bases between them. Germline V CDR1 and CDR2: LNHNV, YYDKDF (reference sequence). The CDR3 loop is CATSRLEQFF. CDR3 nucleotides: TGTGCCACCAGCAGACTTGAGCAGTTCTTC.

This clonotype was observed at least ten times. The rearrangement joins TRBV6-5 to TRBJ2-7, with 7 positions matching TRBD1. The ends lost 7 bases at V and 0 bases at J; junction bases unmatched: 6. Looked up from germline, CDR1 is MNHEY and CDR2 is SVGAGI. The CDR3 sequence is 14 residues long. The CDR3 bases are TGTGCCAGCAACCACCGGGACAGCTCCTACGAGCAGTACTTC. This codes for CASNHRDSSYEQYF.

The chain is built from TRBV7-2 and TRBJ2-2, with 9 nucleotides matching TRBD2. The germline V gene encodes CDR1 SGHTA and CDR2 FQGNSA. The CDR3 length is 16 residues. Trimming took 4 bases from V and 5 from J; bases not matched to a gene: 8. CDR3 residues: CASSWGPLAGTGELFF. The CDR3 bases are TGTGCCAGCAGCTGGGGGCCTCTAGCGGGGACCGGGGAGCTGTTTTTT.

The chain has TRBV6-1 and TRBJ2-2, with 9 bases lining up with TRBD1. The CDR3 length is 17 residues. Germline CDR1 and CDR2: MNHNS and SASEGT. Unmatched junction bases numbered 13, after V lost 3 bases and J lost 8 bases. CDR3: CASSDPAGTGSLGELFF. The CDR3 DNA reads TGTGCCAGCAGTGATCCCGCCGGGACAGGGTCTTTAGGGGAGCTGTTTTTT.

There are many counts of this clonotype. The CDR3 nucleotides are TGCGCCAGCAGCCAAGTCAGACAGGGACATATTTTGAACACTGAAGCTTTCTTT. Translated, it gives CASSQVRQGHILNTEAFF. The chain carries TRBV4-1 and TRBJ1-1; TRBD1 matches at 7 bases. The ends lost 1 base at V and 0 bases at J; junction bases unmatched: 11. Germline V gene sequence: CDR1 MGHRA, CDR2 YSYEKL. The CDR3 consists of 18 residues.

The rearrangement joins TRBV5-1 to TRBJ2-7; a possible D gene is TRBD2 (6 bases). The length of the CDR3 is 15 residues. V was shortened by 0 bases and J by 2 bases, with 12 bases between the two germline ends. Germline V CDR1 and CDR2: SGHRS, YFSETQ. The CDR3 nucleotides are TGCGCCAGCAGCTTGGGCGGGACGCAGACCTACGAGCAGTACTTC. Its translation: CASSLGGTQTYEQYF.

The V gene is TRBV24-1, the J gene TRBJ2-7, with TRBD1 as a possible D gene (5 bases). The CDR3 consists of 14 residues. Trimming took off 3 bases at V and 0 bases at J, with 8 bases between the two ends. Germline CDR1 and CDR2: KGHDR and SFDVKD. This CDR3 reads CATSDRTRSYEQYF. CDR3 DNA: TGTGCCACCAGTGATAGGACACGCTCCTACGAGCAGTACTTC.

The chain carries TRBV13 and TRBJ2-7; TRBD1 matches at 8 bases. The CDR3 spans 14 residues. V shed 8 bases and J 2 bases; nucleotides not matched to a gene: 8. The germline V gene encodes CDR1 PRHDT and CDR2 FYEKMQ (reference sequence). The CDR3 sequence is CASGPRTGTYEQYF. The CDR3 region has the DNA TGTGCCAGCGGACCAAGGACAGGGACCTACGAGCAGTACTTC. Drawing the rest from reference TRBV13 and TRBJ2-7, the complete variable domain is AAGVIQSPRHLIKEKRETATLKCYPIPRHDTVYWYQQGPGQDPQFLISFYEKMQSDKGSIPDRFSAQQFSDYHSELNMSSLELGDSALYFCASGPRTGTYEQYFGPGTRLTVT.

This chain uses TRBV7-9 with TRBJ2-7; 10 nucleotides line up with TRBD2. The junction had 7 bases not matched to a gene; V was cut back by 5 bases and J by 3 bases. Germline-derived CDR1 and CDR2 are SEHNR and FQNEAQ (reference sequence). The CDR3 is 15 amino acids. The CDR3 DNA sequence: TGTGCCAGCAGCCCCACCATAGCGGGAGGCTACGAGCAGTACTTC. Its protein product is CASSPTIAGGYEQYF.

This sequence joins TRBV10-3 and TRBJ2-6; 9 nucleotides agree with TRBD1. V gave up 3 bases and J gave up 6 bases; unmatched junction bases: 9. Germline loops: CDR1 ENHRY, CDR2 SYGVKD. This CDR3 is built from 17 residues. The CDR3 spells CAISESIQGAQANVLTF. For the CDR3, the DNA is TGTGCCATCAGTGAATCGATACAGGGGGCTCAGGCCAACGTCCTGACTTTC.

This sequence joins TRBV6-5 and TRBJ2-7, with 8 bases fitting TRBD1. Germline-derived CDR1 and CDR2 are MNHEY and SVGAGI. This CDR3 is built from 14 residues. Losses at the gene ends were 5 bases for V and 7 bases for J; bases not matched to a gene: 10. This CDR3 reads CASSEGTGGGEQYF. For the CDR3, the DNA is TGTGCCAGCAGTGAAGGGACAGGCGGTGGGGAGCAGTACTTC.

The sample holds many counts of this clonotype. This chain joins TRBV29-1 and TRBJ1-6; D not certain. The CDR3 spans 12 residues. The germline V and J ends were trimmed by 4 bases and 14 bases, with 15 bases remaining between them. Germline loops: CDR1 SQVTM, CDR2 ANQGSEA. The CDR3 DNA reads TGCAGCGTTGTATCTCCCCCAGGAACCCTCCACTTT. This translates into CSVVSPPGTLHF.

The chain recombines TRBV10-2 with TRBJ2-1, with 7 nucleotides matching TRBD2. Germline CDR1 and CDR2: WSHSY and SAAADI. V shed 8 bases and J 9 bases; nucleotides not matched to a gene: 10. This CDR3 has 13 residues. Here the CDR3 DNA reads TGCGCCAGCCGAGGAGGGAGGGCCCGTGAGCAGTTCTTC. Translated: CASRGGRAREQFF.

Concerning this clonotype: One end of the junction varies from germline; a read error may be responsible. The chain joins TRBV7-7 to TRBJ2-5; D gene unclear. The germline V gene encodes CDR1 SSHAT and CDR2 FNYEAQ (reference sequence). This CDR3 is 14 amino acids long. CDR3 protein: CASSPGQFQEAQYF. Written as DNA, the CDR3 is TGTGCTAGCAGCCCCGGGCAGTTCCAAGAGGCCCAGTACTTC.

The chain has TRBV7-9 and TRBJ2-5; D gene unclear. V lost 5 bases to trimming and J lost 7 bases, with 23 bases between them. The CDR3 spans 16 residues. Germline CDR1 reads SEHNR; CDR2 reads FQNEAQ (reference sequence). The CDR3 spells CASSADGSTFLGTQYF. The CDR3 DNA reads TGTGCCAGCAGCGCGGACGGCTCGACGTTCCTGGGGACCCAGTACTTC. Full variable domain (missing parts from reference TRBV7-9 and TRBJ2-5): DTGVSQNPRHKITKRGQNVTFRCDPISEHNRLYWYRQTLGQGPEFLTYFQNEAQLEKSRLLSDRFSAERPKGSFSTLEIQRTEQGDSAMYLCASSADGSTFLGTQYFGPGTRLLVL.

A word on this clonotype: The CDR3 carries no conserved terminal phenylalanine or tryptophan, so it likely arises from a read error. The V and J genes are TRBV20-1 and TRBJ2-3, with D perhaps matching TRBD2 (6 bases). CDR1 and CDR2 from the germline V gene are DFQATT and SNEGSKA (reference sequence). The CDR3 extends over 14 amino acids. The CDR3 here is CSAHPLAMADTQYS. DNA for the CDR3: TGCAGTGCCCACCCCCTAGCGATGGCAGACACGCAGTATTCT.

This clonotype occurred many times. The V gene is TRBV9, the J gene TRBJ2-3; D may be TRBD2 (6 bases). CDR1 SGDLS and CDR2 YYNGEE come from the germline V gene. The CDR3 extends over 16 amino acids. The V end was cut by 0 bases, the J end by 2 bases, with 13 bases between. The CDR3 DNA sequence: TGTGCCAGCAGCGTAGGTGGCGGGGAGTACACAGATACGCAGTATTTT. Translating gives CASSVGGGEYTDTQYF.

This clonotype was observed many times. This chain joins TRBV9 and TRBJ2-1; TRBD2 matches 12 bases. This CDR3 region has 15 residues. Germline assignment: CDR1 SGDLS and CDR2 YYNGEE. V shed 3 bases, J shed 5 bases, and the junction held 3 bases outside the gene matches. In DNA form, the CDR3 reads TGTGCCAGCAGCGCCTGGACTAGCGGGGACAATGAGCAGTTCTTC. The encoded protein is CASSAWTSGDNEQFF.